This TCR beta chain was obtained from a study of cytomegalovirus exposure and HLA in healthy donors. The V and J ends lost 0 bases and 4 bases, in that order; junction bases with no gene match: 17. The V gene's germline CDR1 is SGHVS and CDR2 FNYEAQ. The CDR3 runs to 20 residues. Overall study findings and caveats: Within an earlier analysis, most TCR beta V segments proved productive either about 90% or about 30% of the time. Reports showed the classifier diagnosing cytomegalovirus status with high specificity and sensitivity.

A multiplex PCR was run with 60 Vbeta primers and 13 Jbeta primers. The data were produced by immunoSEQ multiplex PCR, yet TCRdb's version contains in-frame clones alone and is incomplete. The data show fewer than 85,000 clones, around 78% seen once. Turning to this clone: Its specificity is unknown.

The clonotype originates from a male donor in good health and CMV-seropositive. This rearrangement joins TRBV7-6 to TRBJ2-3, with TRBD2 identical over 9 bases. Sequencing input: PBMCs. Written as DNA, the CDR3 is TGTGCCAGCAGCTTAGCGATAGGGAATAGCGGGAGTACTACCGCAGATACGCAGTATTTT. It encodes CASSLAIGNSGSTTADTQYF.